The clone carrying this TCR beta chain was seen more than once but under ten times. Its antigen is undetermined. Germline V gives CDR1 SGHDT, CDR2 YYEEEE. The CDR3 length is 14 residues. Trimming took 5 bases from V and 6 from J, leaving 14 bases between them. This entry is derived from a study of beta chain features in type 1 diabetes. Notes on the study in general: Researchers cautioned that cDNA sequencing could over-represent cells with high TCR expression. The study found moderately but significantly shorter TCRB CDR3s in all four CD4+ subsets of Type 1 diabetes patients. Type 1 diabetes patients had fewer VDJ junction insertions and more deletions.

Reverse transcribing all isolated RNA meant expressed TCRB transcripts were sequenced. Approximately 3.6 million reads per sample on average were obtained from naive, central memory and regulatory T cell samples. Clones were sequenced by immunoSEQ multiplex PCR, and TCRdb holds only the in-frame ones, with some missing. Found here are more than 300,000 clones, roughly a tenth of them singletons; the top ten hold 1%. This receptor was identified in a man aged 30-40 years with type 1 diabetes. The sequencing sample was made of central memory CD4+ T cells from blood. The rearrangement links TRBV5-6 to TRBJ2-2; a possible D gene is TRBD1 (5 bases). The CDR3 sequence is CASSTSQGPGELFF. Written as DNA, the CDR3 is TGTGCCAGCAGTACCTCCCAGGGTCCCGGGGAGCTGTTTTTT.